The rows below give T cell receptor beta chains drawn from one sample of a study of T cells after yellow fever vaccination. TCRdb re-called the 5' RACE reads through MiXCR, storing one row per CDR3 protein. The sample lists 300,000 or so distinct CDR3 sequences, roughly 8.4% occurring once. The material was PBMCs, obtained approximately 40 days after the first yellow fever vaccination. All receptors come from a man aged 18 to 29 who received the YFV17D yellow fever vaccine. CDR3s include the opening cysteine and the closing phenylalanine or tryptophan. The D gene is left open where the match is weak. Where a row states a size, it is once, few, many or the class of an expanded clone; other rows omit it.

few | TRBJ2-5 | TRBV20-1 | NA | TGCGGACTCCAAATCGGGGGCGCCTCATGGACCCAGTACTTC | CGLQIGGASWTQYF
few | TRBJ2-3 | TRBV18 | NA | TGTGCCAGCTCACCATTAAGCGGAACCACAGATACGCAGTATTTT | CASSPLSGTTDTQYF
few | TRBJ2-7 | TRBV6-1 | NA | TGTGCCAGCAGGAGGGGTCAGGGGATCTACGAGCAGTACTTC | CASRRGQGIYEQYF
NA | TRBJ2-2 | TRBV7-2 | NA | TGTGCCAGCCGCAAAACCTACCGGGACGGGGAGCTGTTTTTT | CASRKTYRDGELFF
few | TRBJ1-6 | TRBV20-1 | TRBD1 | TGCAGTGCTCGACAGGGGATCTCACCCCTCCACTTT | CSARQGISPLHF
NA | TRBJ2-1 | TRBV4-3 | NA | TGCGCCAGCAGCCAAGAGAAACAGGCTTTTAATGAGCAGTTCTTC | CASSQEKQAFNEQFF
NA | TRBJ1-1 | TRBV20-1 | NA | TGCAGTGCAGATGGGGAGGGGACGAACACTGAAGCTTTCTTT | CSADGEGTNTEAFF
few | TRBJ2-1 | TRBV20-1 | NA | TGCAGTGCTAGTCACAGGGATGAGCAGTTCTTC | CSASHRDEQFF
many | TRBJ2-1 | TRBV4-3 | NA | TGCGCCAGCAGCCAAGACCTCCAGACTAACTCCTACAATGAGCAGTTCTTC | CASSQDLQTNSYNEQFF
few | TRBJ2-7 | TRBV9 | NA | TGTGCCAGCAGCGTAGGGGTTAGCGGCGAGCAGTACTTC | CASSVGVSGEQYF
few | TRBJ2-5 | TRBV5-1 | NA | TGCGCCAGCAGCTCGGGGGCGCTAGGAGAGACCCAGTACTTC | CASSSGALGETQYF
few | TRBJ2-7 | TRBV11-1 | TRBD1 | TGTGCCAGCAGCTGGGACAGGGTGCACGAGCAGTACTTC | CASSWDRVHEQYF
few | TRBJ2-3 | TRBV15 | NA | TGTGCCACCAGTACTTCGACCGGCGTAGTCGCAGATACGCAGTATTTT | CATSTSTGVVADTQYF
NA | TRBJ2-1 | TRBV7-6 | NA | TGTGCCAGCAGCTTACGTCTATCAGCCGAGCAGTTCTTC | CASSLRLSAEQFF
NA | TRBJ1-2 | TRBV28 | NA | TGTGCCAGCAGCCTACAGGTTCGCAACACACATGGCTACACCTTC | CASSLQVRNTHGYTF
many | TRBJ1-1 | TRBV12-3/TRBV12-4 | NA | TGTGCCACCCTATTGGGAGAAGCTCGTGCTTTCTTT | CATLLGEARAFF
few | TRBJ2-1 | TRBV11-2 | NA | TGTGCCAGCAGGTCTCTTGGCGAGCAGTTCTTC | CASRSLGEQFF
few | TRBJ2-5 | TRBV6-2/TRBV6-3 | NA | TGTGCCAGCAGAAGCCTAGCGAACCTTGCTCAAGAGACCCAGTACTTC | CASRSLANLAQETQYF
NA | TRBJ1-5 | TRBV20-1 | NA | TGCAGTGCACAGGGAGCAAAAAATCAGCCCCAGCATTTT | CSAQGAKNQPQHF
NA | TRBJ2-3 | TRBV29-1 | NA | TGCAGCGCCGGAACAGGAGCCTCCCGCACAGATACGCAGTATTTT | CSAGTGASRTDTQYF
NA | TRBJ1-2 | TRBV3-1 | NA | TGTGCCAGCAGCCAGAAGGGGGGATATGGCTACACCTTC | CASSQKGGYGYTF
NA | TRBJ1-1 | TRBV4-3 | NA | TGCGCCAGCAGCCAAGACATGGGAAACACTGAAGCTTTCTTT | CASSQDMGNTEAFF
NA | TRBJ2-2 | TRBV7-9 | NA | TGTGCCAGCAGCTTGGTGTGGGAGCTGTTTTTT | CASSLVWELFF
few | TRBJ1-1 | TRBV7-6 | NA | TGTGCCAGCAGCATACTGGCGAACACTGAAGCTTTCTTT | CASSILANTEAFF
few | TRBJ2-5 | TRBV7-6 | TRBD1 | TGTGCCAGCAGCCCCGGGACAGGGGTCGGGAAGACCCAGTACTTC | CASSPGTGVGKTQYF
NA | TRBJ1-5 | TRBV2 | NA | TGTGCCAGCAGTGAAGCGGGCCTGCTAAATCAGCCCCAGCATTTT | CASSEAGLLNQPQHF
NA | TRBJ2-3 | TRBV7-9 | NA | TGTGCCAGCAGCGGCAGGGGCGGGGCAGATACGCAGTATTTT | CASSGRGGADTQYF
few | TRBJ2-1 | TRBV9 | NA | TGTGCCAGCAGCTATCTAGCGAGCTCCTACAATGAGCAGTTCTTC | CASSYLASSYNEQFF
many | TRBJ1-5 | TRBV4-1 | NA | TGCGCCAGCAGCCAAGATTGGAATCAGCCCCAGCATTTT | CASSQDWNQPQHF
few | TRBJ1-5 | TRBV10-3 | NA | TGTGCCATCAGTGAGTCTGGGGGCGGAAGGCCCCAGCATTTT | CAISESGGGRPQHF
few | TRBJ2-1 | TRBV5-5 | TRBD2 | TGTGCCAGCAGCCCCGCAGTAGCGGGAGAGTACAATGAGCAGTTCTTC | CASSPAVAGEYNEQFF
NA | TRBJ2-3 | TRBV20-1 | TRBD2 | TGCAGTGTCCAGAGCGGGGGGGCGAGCACAGATACGCAGTATTTT | CSVQSGGASTDTQYF
NA | TRBJ2-5 | TRBV29-1 | NA | TGCAGCGTTGAACTAAGGGGAGAAGAGACCCAGTACTTC | CSVELRGEETQYF
many | TRBJ2-1 | TRBV5-1 | NA | TGCGCCAGCAGCTTCGCCTTGGACATTAGAGCTAGCAATGAGCAGTTCTTC | CASSFALDIRASNEQFF
NA | TRBJ2-1 | TRBV19 | TRBD1 | TGTGCCAGTAGTATGGGACAGGGCGTCGGTGAGCAGTTCTTC | CASSMGQGVGEQFF
NA | TRBJ2-7 | TRBV6-5 | NA | TGTGCCACGACGACTATCAGCTCCTACGAGCAGTACTTC | CATTTISSYEQYF
few | TRBJ1-5 | TRBV6-5 | NA | TGTGCCAGCAGTTACGTTCTTCCTAGCAATCAGCCCCAGCATTTT | CASSYVLPSNQPQHF
NA | TRBJ1-1 | TRBV24-1 | TRBD1 | TGTGCCACCCAGGGGGCAACGGGGACTGAAGCTTTCTTT | CATQGATGTEAFF
NA | TRBJ2-1 | TRBV14 | TRBD2 | TGTGCCAGCAGCCAAGTGGCGGGACTAGCGGAATTCAATGAGCAGTTCTTC | CASSQVAGLAEFNEQFF
many | TRBJ1-4 | TRBV5-1 | TRBD1 | TGCGCCAGCAGCTTCGGGACAGATAATGAAAAACTGTTTTTT | CASSFGTDNEKLFF
many | TRBJ2-2 | TRBV7-8 | NA | TGTGCCAGCAGCCTGTTATTGGCTACGACCGGGGAGCTGTTTTTT | CASSLLLATTGELFF
few | TRBJ2-7 | TRBV19 | NA | TGTGCCAGTAGTCCGCCTTGGGCCGTGGACGAGCAGTACTTC | CASSPPWAVDEQYF
NA | TRBJ1-6 | TRBV4-3 | NA | TGCGCCAGCAGCCAACAACAGGCCAGCTCCTATAATTCACCCCTCCACTTT | CASSQQQASSYNSPLHF
few | TRBJ2-1 | TRBV30 | NA | TGTGCCTGGAGTATGACGAGTCTTCCGTTCTTC | CAWSMTSLPFF
NA | TRBJ1-6 | TRBV4-2 | TRBD1 | TGTGCCAGCAGCCCAACGACAGGGCAACGGAATTCACCCCTCCACTTT | CASSPTTGQRNSPLHF
many | TRBJ2-5 | TRBV7-8 | TRBD2 | TGTGCCAGCAGCTTTGCGGGGGAAGAGACCCAGTACTTC | CASSFAGEETQYF
many | TRBJ1-1 | TRBV9 | TRBD1 | TGTGCCAGTGGACAGGGGAACACTGAAGCTTTCTTT | CASGQGNTEAFF
NA | TRBJ2-1 | TRBV27 | NA | TGTGCCAGCAGACCTGGGGGGGGGGCTTCCTACAATGAGCAGTTCTTC | CASRPGGGASYNEQFF
many | TRBJ1-3 | TRBV20-1 | NA | TGCAGTGCTAGTCCCTCGGCAGCTGCTGGAAACACCATATATTTT | CSASPSAAAGNTIYF
NA | TRBJ2-3 | TRBV4-1 | TRBD2 | TGCGCCAGCAGCCAAGAGGCAGCGGGGGGCCCCTTGGATACGCAGTATTTT | CASSQEAAGGPLDTQYF
few | TRBJ2-5 | TRBV9 | NA | TGTGCCAGCAGCGTAGACAGGACAGAGACCCAGTACTTC | CASSVDRTETQYF
NA | TRBJ2-3 | TRBV9 | NA | TGTGCCAGCAGCGTAGTCCAGGGATCAGATACGCAGTATTTT | CASSVVQGSDTQYF
few | TRBJ1-5 | TRBV30 | TRBD1 | TGTGCCTGGAGTGTGGCAGGGGGGAATCAGCCCCAGCATTTT | CAWSVAGGNQPQHF
NA | TRBJ2-6 | TRBV3-1 | NA | TGTTTCGAAAGGGGGGTCTCTGGGGCCAACGTCCTGACTTTC | CFERGVSGANVLTF
NA | TRBJ2-2 | TRBV20-1 | TRBD1 | TGCAGTGCTAGCGACAGGGGCCGGACCGGGGAGCTGTTTTTT | CSASDRGRTGELFF
NA | TRBJ2-7 | TRBV5-1 | TRBD1 | TGCGCCAGCAGCATCGGGACAGGGGGAAACGAGCAGTACTTC | CASSIGTGGNEQYF
NA | TRBJ1-6 | TRBV7-9 | NA | TGTGCCGGCAGCGTTAGCTCCTATAATTCACCCCTCCACTTT | CAGSVSSYNSPLHF
few | TRBJ2-3 | TRBV15 | NA | TGTGCCACCAGCAGTGGCGGCGGCTCTAGCACAGATACGCAGTATTTT | CATSSGGGSSTDTQYF